These 6 T cell receptor beta chains were sequenced from one sample in a study of blood T cell repertoires in COVID-19. Clones were sequenced by immunoSEQ multiplex PCR, and TCRdb holds only the in-frame ones, with some missing. The sample shows 250,000 to 300,000 clones, about nine tenths of them seen only once. Source material: peripheral blood. Every receptor here comes from a woman in her twenties or thirties with COVID-19, enrolled during active disease.

This clone was seen once. The chain employs TRBV9 and TRBJ2-2; 7 nucleotides agree with TRBD1. Germline V CDR1 and CDR2: SGDLS, YYNGEE. CDR3 length equals 16 residues. The junction had 9 bases not matched to a gene; V was cut back by 1 base and J by 6 bases. The CDR3 loop reads CASSVSPLQGSGELFF. CDR3 nucleotides: TGTGCCAGCAGCGTATCTCCTCTACAGGGGTCCGGGGAGCTGTTTTTT.

This clone turned up a few times. V usage is TRBV2 and J usage is TRBJ1-2; D remains ambiguous. V was shortened by 4 bases and J by 3 bases, with 9 bases between the two germline ends. CDR1 SNHLY and CDR2 FYNNEI come from the germline V gene. The CDR3 has 13 residues. The CDR3 reads CASSAEGDYGYTF. The CDR3 DNA sequence: TGTGCCAGCAGTGCGGAGGGAGACTATGGCTACACCTTC.

This chain uses TRBV5-4 with TRBJ1-2; D gene ambiguous. Germline loops: CDR1 SGHNT, CDR2 YYREEE (reference sequence). The CDR3 is 15 amino acids. Trimming removed 1 base from V and 3 bases from J, with 13 bases in between. Here the CDR3 reads CASSLNGGEHYGYTF. The CDR3, as DNA: TGTGCCAGCAGCTTGAATGGCGGGGAACACTATGGCTACACCTTC.

The chain is built from TRBV6-6 and TRBJ1-1; 8 bases are shared with TRBD1. The V gene's germline CDR1 is MNHNY and CDR2 SVGAGI (reference sequence). The V gene end was trimmed by 5 bases and the J gene end by 5 bases; junction bases not matched to a gene: 7. This CDR3 has 14 residues. CDR3 DNA sequence: TGTGCCAGCAGTGACACCACAGGGGGGACTGAAGCTTTCTTT. This gives the protein CASSDTTGGTEAFF.

The V gene is TRBV29-1, the J gene TRBJ2-2; D is unclear. Germline V gene lookup returns CDR1 SQVTM and CDR2 ANQGSEA. This CDR3 has 13 residues. The V gene lost 5 bases and the J gene lost 2 bases, with 9 bases spanning the gap. In nucleotides, the CDR3 is TGCAGCGTTAGCCGAGGAAACACCGGGGAGCTGTTTTTT. Protein: CSVSRGNTGELFF.

The J gene is TRBJ1-1, the V gene TRBV19; TRBD1 matches at 7 bases. Germline V gene lookup returns CDR1 LNHDA and CDR2 SQIVND (reference sequence). V lost 1 base to trimming and J lost 5 bases; unmatched junction nucleotides: 7. This CDR3 comprises 15 residues. The CDR3 DNA follows: TGTGCCAGTAGTATAGGACAGGGAATAGGGACTGAAGCTTTCTTT. This sequence encodes CASSIGQGIGTEAFF.